This TCR beta chain was sequenced for a study of beta chain features in type 1 diabetes. Reverse transcription of all isolated RNA meant that expressed TCRB transcripts were sequenced. Produced via immunoSEQ multiplex PCR; TCRdb's table is partial and in-frame only. The data hold nearly 350,000 clones, with approximately 9.7% observed a single time. On this clone itself: Its target is not known.

The CDR3 has 14 residues. The V and J ends lost 2 bases and 9 bases respectively, with 19 bases between them. The germline CDR1 and CDR2 sequences are GTSNPN and SVGIG (reference sequence). Study-level results: Moderately but significantly shorter TCRB CDR3s were found in Type 1 diabetes patients in all four CD4+ subsets.

The specimen was central memory CD4+ T cells from blood. V gene TRBV30 combines with J gene TRBJ1-1; D is perhaps TRBD1 (5 bases). The sequence was obtained from a man aged 25 to 40 with type 1 diabetes. This CDR3 is CAWSWGGGEHQAFF. The DNA of the CDR3 is TGTGCCTGGAGTTGGGGGGGAGGAGAGCATCAAGCTTTCTTT.